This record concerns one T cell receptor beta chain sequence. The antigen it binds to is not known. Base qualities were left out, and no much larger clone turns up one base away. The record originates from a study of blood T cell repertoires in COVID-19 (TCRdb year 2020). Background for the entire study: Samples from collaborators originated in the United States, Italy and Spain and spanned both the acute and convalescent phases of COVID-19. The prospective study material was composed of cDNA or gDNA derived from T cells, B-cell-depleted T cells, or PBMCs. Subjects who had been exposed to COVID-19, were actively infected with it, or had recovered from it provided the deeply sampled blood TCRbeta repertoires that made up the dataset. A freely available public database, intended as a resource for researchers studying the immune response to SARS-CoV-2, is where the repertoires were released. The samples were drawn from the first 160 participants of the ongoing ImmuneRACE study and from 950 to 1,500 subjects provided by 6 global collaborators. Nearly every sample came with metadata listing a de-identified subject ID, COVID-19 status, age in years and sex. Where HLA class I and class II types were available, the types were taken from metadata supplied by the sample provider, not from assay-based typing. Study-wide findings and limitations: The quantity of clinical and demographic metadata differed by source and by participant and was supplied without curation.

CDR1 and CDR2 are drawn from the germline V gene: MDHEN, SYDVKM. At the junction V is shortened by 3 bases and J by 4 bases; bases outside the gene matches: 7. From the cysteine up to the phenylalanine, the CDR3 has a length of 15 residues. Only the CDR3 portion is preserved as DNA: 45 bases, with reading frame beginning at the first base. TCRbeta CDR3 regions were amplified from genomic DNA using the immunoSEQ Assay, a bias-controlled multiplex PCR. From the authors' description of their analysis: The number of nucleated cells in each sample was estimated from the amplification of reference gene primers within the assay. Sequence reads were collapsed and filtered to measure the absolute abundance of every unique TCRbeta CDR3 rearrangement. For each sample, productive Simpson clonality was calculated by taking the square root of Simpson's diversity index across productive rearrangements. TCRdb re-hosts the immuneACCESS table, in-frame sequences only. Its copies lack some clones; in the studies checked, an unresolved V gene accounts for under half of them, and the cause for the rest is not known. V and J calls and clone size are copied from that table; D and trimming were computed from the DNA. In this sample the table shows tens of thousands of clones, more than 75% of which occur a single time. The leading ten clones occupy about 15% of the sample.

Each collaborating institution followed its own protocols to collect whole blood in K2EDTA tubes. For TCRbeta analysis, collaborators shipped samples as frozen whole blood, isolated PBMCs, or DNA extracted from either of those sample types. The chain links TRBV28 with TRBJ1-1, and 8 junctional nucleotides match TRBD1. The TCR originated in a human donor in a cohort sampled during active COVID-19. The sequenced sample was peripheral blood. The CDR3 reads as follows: CASSFTQGGGTEAFF. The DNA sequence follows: TGTGCCAGCAGTTTCACACAGGGGGGTGGCACTGAAGCTTTCTTT.